Sequencing of this TCR beta chain was carried out in a study of blood T cell repertoires in COVID-19. Study background: Material from acute and convalescent COVID-19 was sourced from the United States, Italy and Spain.

CDR1 MNHEY and CDR2 SVGAGI come from the germline V gene. V was trimmed by 2 bases and J by 10 bases, leaving 12 bases between them. The CDR3 length is 14 residues. TCRdb's copy holds only in-frame clones and misses some; the assay was immunoSEQ multiplex PCR. The sample yields around 88,000 clones, 81% seen once. What was sequenced was peripheral blood. This chain joins TRBV6-5 and TRBJ1-6; D unresolved. The sequence came from a woman of 80 years or more with acute or convalescent COVID-19. The CDR3 protein is CASSYSAGASPLHF. CDR3 nucleotide sequence: TGTGCCAGCAGTTACAGTGCCGGTGCGTCACCCCTCCACTTT.